This T cell receptor (beta chain) emerged from a study of T cell changes during pregnancy in multiple sclerosis. This clone has only one observation. Libraries were prepared by immunoSEQ multiplex PCR; TCRdb keeps only in-frame clonotypes and omits some of them. This sample has about 110,000 clones, with 80% to 95% found just once. Germline assignment: CDR1 LNHDA and CDR2 SQIVND (reference sequence). Trimming removed 10 bases from V and 0 bases from J; junction bases left unmatched: 21. The CDR3 is 19 residues long. The rearrangement links TRBV19 to TRBJ1-5, with 7 bases lining up with TRBD1. The source of this sequence is a female donor with multiple sclerosis, enrolled in a pregnancy study. Sample: peripheral blood, taken after pregnancy. CDR3 coding DNA: TGTGCCAAGGGACTCCTGACAGGGAGTTCCCCTAATAGCAATCAGCCCCAGCATTTT. Protein: CAKGLLTGSSPNSNQPQHF.